The 7 T cell receptor beta chains given below trace back to one sample, sequenced in a study of T cell changes during pregnancy in multiple sclerosis. Method: immunoSEQ multiplex PCR; TCRdb's copy keeps in-frame clones and lacks some. Here the sample spans roughly 12,000 clones, about 88% being singletons. The sequencing used CD8+ T cells from peripheral blood mononuclear cells, collected in the second trimester of pregnancy. The source is a female donor in good health, enrolled as a control in a pregnancy study.

The chain links TRBV9 to TRBJ1-1; 9 nucleotides align to TRBD1. The CDR3 covers 16 residues. Germline V CDR1 and CDR2: SGDLS, YYNGEE. Trimming cost V 0 bases and J 5 bases; bases outside gene matches: 8. The CDR3 DNA is TGTGCCAGCAGCGTAGGAACAGGGGGCTCCGGGACTGAAGCTTTCTTT. Protein: CASSVGTGGSGTEAFF.

This chain joins TRBV11-2 and TRBJ2-7; the match to TRBD2 covers 8 bases. The J segment lost 2 bases and the V segment lost 1 base, leaving 1 base of the junction unmatched. The CDR3 contains 14 residues. Per germline, CDR1 SGHAT and CDR2 FQNNGV. CDR3 coding DNA: TGTGCCAGCAGCTTAGCGGGGGGGGCCTACGAGCAGTACTTC. Encoded protein: CASSLAGGAYEQYF.

The chain has TRBV29-1 and TRBJ1-1, with D unclear. Trimming cost V 6 bases and J 5 bases, with 7 bases left between them. Germline assignment: CDR1 SQVTM and CDR2 ANQGSEA. The CDR3 runs 10 residues. The CDR3 sequence is CSVGETEAFF. The CDR3 DNA reads TGCAGCGTGGGAGAGACTGAAGCTTTCTTT.

This clone was recorded once. This sequence joins TRBV18 and TRBJ1-2; 11 bases fit TRBD1. The germline CDR1 and CDR2 sequences are KGHSH and LQKENI. CDR3 size: 14 residues. V was clipped by 6 bases and J by 7 bases; unmatched bases: 7. CDR3 residues: CASSPDRGLGGYTF. In DNA form, the CDR3 reads TGTGCCAGCTCGCCGGACAGGGGGCTCGGTGGCTACACCTTC.

The genes are TRBV30 and TRBJ2-5; 14 bases are a match to TRBD2. Trimming cost V 6 bases and J 2 bases; bases outside gene matches: 5. This CDR3 region has 15 residues. CDR1 and CDR2 (germline): GTSNPN, SVGIG (reference sequence). The CDR3 loop is CACFRLAGGQETQYF. The DNA of the CDR3 is TGTGCCTGCTTCAGACTAGCGGGGGGGCAAGAGACCCAGTACTTC.

The chain joins TRBV7-9 to TRBJ2-7, with 9 nucleotides matching TRBD1. Trimming took 3 bases from V and 6 from J; bases not matched to a gene: 6. The CDR3 has 14 residues. The germline CDR1 and CDR2 sequences are SEHNR and FQNEAQ (reference sequence). The DNA of the CDR3 is TGTGCCAGCAGCTTGGGACAGGGCCGGGGCGAGCAGTACTTC. Its protein product is CASSLGQGRGEQYF.

This chain joins TRBV13 and TRBJ2-3; 9 positions match TRBD2. V gave up 3 bases and J gave up 4 bases; unmatched junction bases: 5. The CDR3 covers 15 residues. Germline V gives CDR1 PRHDT, CDR2 FYEKMQ (reference sequence). CDR3 loop: CASSLVAGGADTQYF. CDR3 nucleotide sequence: TGTGCCAGCAGCTTGGTGGCGGGGGGGGCAGATACGCAGTATTTT.